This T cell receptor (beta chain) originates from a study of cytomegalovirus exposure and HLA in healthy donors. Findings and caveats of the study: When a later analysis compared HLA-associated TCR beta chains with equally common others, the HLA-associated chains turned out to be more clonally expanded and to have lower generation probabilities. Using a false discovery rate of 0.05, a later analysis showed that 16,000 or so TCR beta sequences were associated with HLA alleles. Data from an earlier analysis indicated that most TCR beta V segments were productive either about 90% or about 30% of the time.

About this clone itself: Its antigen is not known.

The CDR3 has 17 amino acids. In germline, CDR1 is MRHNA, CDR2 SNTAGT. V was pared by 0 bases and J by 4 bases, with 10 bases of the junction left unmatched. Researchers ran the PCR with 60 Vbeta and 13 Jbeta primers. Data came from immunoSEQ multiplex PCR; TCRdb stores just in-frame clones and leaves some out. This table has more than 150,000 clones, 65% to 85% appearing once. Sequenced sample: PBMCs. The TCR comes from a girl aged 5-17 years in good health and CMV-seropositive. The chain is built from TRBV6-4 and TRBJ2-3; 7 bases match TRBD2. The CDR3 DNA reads TGTGCCAGCAGTGACTCTACTACGGGAGGCGGCGCAGATACGCAGTATTTT. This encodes CASSDSTTGGGADTQYF.